This T cell receptor beta chain was sequenced during a study of blood T cell repertoires in COVID-19. Repertoires were generated with immunoSEQ multiplex PCR, while TCRdb's copy carries only in-frame clones and drops some. The data show about 310,000 clones, around nine tenths seen once. The CDR3 totals 15 residues. The germline V and J ends were trimmed by 4 bases and 0 bases, with 7 bases remaining between them. Germline loops: CDR1 LNHNV, CDR2 YYDKDF (reference sequence). The sample was peripheral blood. The sequence derives from a man aged 50 or older with active or convalescent COVID-19. The genes are TRBV15 and TRBJ2-6; D not certain. CDR3 residues: CATSITDSGANVLTF. The CDR3 DNA sequence: TGTGCCACCAGCATCACAGACTCTGGGGCCAACGTCCTGACTTTC.